This T cell receptor (beta chain) was sequenced in a study of OX40 agonist ivuxolimab in advanced cancers. About this clone itself: Antigen specificity is unknown.

The study, taken as a whole, reports: Compared with CD4+, CD8+ T cells on average had more expanded clones.

Clones were read by immunoSEQ multiplex PCR, and TCRdb kept only the in-frame ones, dropping some. The table records approximately 65,000 clones, around 90% of them present only once. The sequencing used CD4+ or CD8+ T cells sorted from blood, collected in a trial of the OX40 agonist ivuxolimab. This clonotype originated in an adult with an advanced solid tumor such as melanoma, head and neck, liver or kidney cancer.

For the CDR3, the DNA is TGTGCCAGCAGCTTGAAAACGGTCTCCTACAATGAGCAGTTCTTC. Its protein product is CASSLKTVSYNEQFF. This rearrangement joins TRBV5-6 to TRBJ2-1; D uncertain. The length of the CDR3 is 15 residues. Germline V gives CDR1 SGHDT, CDR2 YYEEEE. Trimming cost V 1 base and J 0 bases, with 8 bases left between them. Combining the CDR3 with reference TRBV5-6 and TRBJ2-1 gives the whole variable domain DAGVTQSPTHLIKTRGQQVTLRCSPKSGHDTVSWYQQALGQGPQFIFQYYEEEERQRGNFPDRFSGHQFPNYSSELNVNALLLGDSALYLCASSLKTVSYNEQFFGPGTRLTVL.